This paragraph covers one T cell receptor (beta chain) sequence. Antigen specificity is unknown. All participating donors were Caucasian adults from Nashville, Tennessee. Naive CD45RA+ and memory CD45RA-negative subsets were split from CD4+ cells. This sample was included in a study of shared clonotypes between healthy human individuals. Trimming removed 4 bases from V and 1 base from J, with 6 bases in between. The CDR3 extends over 13 amino acids. Germline lookup yields CDR1 SGHNT and CDR2 YYREEE (reference sequence). The assay was carried out at the deep level. Measured with immunoSEQ multiplex PCR; TCRdb has only the in-frame clones, and not every one. The data show some 580,000 clones, with approximately 97% seen just once and approximately 0.057% held by the top ten. Overall study findings and caveats: Only blood samples were collected, and tissue repertoires likely differ.

The sequencing input was naive CD4+ T cells sorted from blood. Specified subset: CD45RA+ positively selected. This clonotype was obtained from a woman in her 30s in good health. The chain couples TRBV5-4 to TRBJ1-3; unclear D gene. The DNA of the CDR3 is TGTGCCAGCAGCCAGCCTTCTGGAAACACCATATATTTT. This encodes CASSQPSGNTIYF.